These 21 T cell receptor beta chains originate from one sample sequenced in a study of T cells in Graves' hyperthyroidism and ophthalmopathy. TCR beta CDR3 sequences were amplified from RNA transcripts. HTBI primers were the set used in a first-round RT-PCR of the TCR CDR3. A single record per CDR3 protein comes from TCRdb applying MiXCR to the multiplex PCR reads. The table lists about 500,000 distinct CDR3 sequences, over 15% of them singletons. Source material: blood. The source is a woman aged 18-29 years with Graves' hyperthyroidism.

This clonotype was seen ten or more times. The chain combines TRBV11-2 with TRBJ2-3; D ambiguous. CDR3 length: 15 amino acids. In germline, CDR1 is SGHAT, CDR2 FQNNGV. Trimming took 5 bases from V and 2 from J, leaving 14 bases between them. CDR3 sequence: CASSHEVRITDTQYF. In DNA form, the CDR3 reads TGTGCCAGCAGCCACGAAGTCCGGATCACAGATACGCAGTATTTT.

The chain's CDR3 is CASAEAENYEQYF. In DNA form, the CDR3 reads TGTGCCAGCGCGGAAGCGGAGAACTACGAGCAGTACTTC. This sequence joins TRBV6-1 and TRBJ2-7; weak D call: TRBD2 (5 bases). V lost 8 bases to trimming and J lost 3 bases, with 14 bases between them. The CDR3 length is 13 residues. Per germline, CDR1 MNHNS and CDR2 SASEGT.

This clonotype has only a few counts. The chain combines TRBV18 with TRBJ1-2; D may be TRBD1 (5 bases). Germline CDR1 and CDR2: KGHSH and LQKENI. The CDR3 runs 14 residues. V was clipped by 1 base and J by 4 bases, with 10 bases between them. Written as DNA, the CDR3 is TGTGCCAGCTCACCACGGGAGGGGCTCTATGGCTACACCTTC. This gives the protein CASSPREGLYGYTF.

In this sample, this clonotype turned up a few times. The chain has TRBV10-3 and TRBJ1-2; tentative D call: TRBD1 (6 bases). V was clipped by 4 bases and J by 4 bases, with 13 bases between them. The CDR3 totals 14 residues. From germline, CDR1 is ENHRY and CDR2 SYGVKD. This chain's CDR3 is CAISGTEPIYGYTF. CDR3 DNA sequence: TGTGCCATCAGTGGGACAGAGCCTATCTATGGCTACACCTTC.

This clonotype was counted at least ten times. The CDR3 loop is CASSRWDKPYEQYF. CDR3 bases: TGTGCCAGCAGTCGATGGGACAAACCGTACGAGCAGTACTTC. V gene TRBV6-1 combines with J gene TRBJ2-7, with D tentatively TRBD1 (6 bases). Deletions cut 5 bases from V and 4 bases from J, with 15 bases between. The germline CDR1 and CDR2 sequences are MNHNS and SASEGT. The CDR3 runs 14 residues.

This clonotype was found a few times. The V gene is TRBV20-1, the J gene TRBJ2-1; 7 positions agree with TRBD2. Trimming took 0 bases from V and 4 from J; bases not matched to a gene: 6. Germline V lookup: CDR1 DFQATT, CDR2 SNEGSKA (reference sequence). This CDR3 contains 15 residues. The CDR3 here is CSARDRRERYNEQFF. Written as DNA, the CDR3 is TGCAGTGCTAGAGATAGGCGGGAGAGGTACAATGAGCAGTTCTTC.

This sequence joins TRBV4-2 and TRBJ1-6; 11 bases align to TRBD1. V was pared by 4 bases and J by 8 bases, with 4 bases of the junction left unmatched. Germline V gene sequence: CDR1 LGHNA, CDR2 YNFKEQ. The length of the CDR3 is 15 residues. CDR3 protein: CASSRVGQGDSPLHF. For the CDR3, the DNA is TGTGCCAGCAGCCGGGTGGGACAGGGGGATTCACCCCTCCACTTT.

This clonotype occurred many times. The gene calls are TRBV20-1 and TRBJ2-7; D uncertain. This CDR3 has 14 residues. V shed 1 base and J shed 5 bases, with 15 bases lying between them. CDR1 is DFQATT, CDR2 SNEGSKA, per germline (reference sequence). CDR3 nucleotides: TGCAGTGCTAGAGTTTCGCTTGTGCGCCACGAGCAGTACTTC. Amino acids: CSARVSLVRHEQYF.

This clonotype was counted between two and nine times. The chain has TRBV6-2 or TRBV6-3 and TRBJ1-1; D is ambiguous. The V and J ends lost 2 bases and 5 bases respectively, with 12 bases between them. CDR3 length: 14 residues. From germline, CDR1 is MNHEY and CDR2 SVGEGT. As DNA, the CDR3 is TGTGCCAGCAGTTACAGTGGGAGATGGACTGAAGCTTTCTTT. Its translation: CASSYSGRWTEAFF.

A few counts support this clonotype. CDR3 sequence (DNA): TGTGCCAGCAGCTTACGGACAGACAGGGGCACCGGGGAGCTGTTTTTT. Its translation is CASSLRTDRGTGELFF. The V call is TRBV11-2, the J call TRBJ2-2; 8 bases are shared with TRBD1. Trimming at V came to 2 bases and at J to 4 bases, leaving 6 bases not matched to a gene. CDR1 is SGHAT and CDR2 is FQNNGV in the germline V gene. The CDR3 contains 16 residues.

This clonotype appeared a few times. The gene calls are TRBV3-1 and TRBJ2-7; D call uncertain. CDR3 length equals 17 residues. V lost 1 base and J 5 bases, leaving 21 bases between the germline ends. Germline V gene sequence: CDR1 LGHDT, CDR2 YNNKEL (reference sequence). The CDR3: CASSQVRASGIFHEQYF. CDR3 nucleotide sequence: TGTGCCAGCAGCCAAGTAAGGGCCAGTGGGATCTTCCACGAGCAGTACTTC.

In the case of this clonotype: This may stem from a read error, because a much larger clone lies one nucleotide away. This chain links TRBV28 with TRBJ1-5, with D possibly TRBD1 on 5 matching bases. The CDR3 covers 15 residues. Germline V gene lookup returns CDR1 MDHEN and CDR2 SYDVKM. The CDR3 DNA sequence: TGTGCCAGCAGTTTATTTGACAGTAGCAATCAGCCCCACCATTTT. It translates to CASSLFDSSNQPHHF.

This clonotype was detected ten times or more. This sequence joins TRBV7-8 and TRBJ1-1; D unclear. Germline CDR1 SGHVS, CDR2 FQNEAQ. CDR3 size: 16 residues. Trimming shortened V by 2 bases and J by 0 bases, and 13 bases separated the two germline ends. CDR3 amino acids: CASSLSRRYVNTEAFF. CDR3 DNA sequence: TGTGCCAGCAGCTTATCCCGACGGTATGTGAACACTGAAGCTTTCTTT.

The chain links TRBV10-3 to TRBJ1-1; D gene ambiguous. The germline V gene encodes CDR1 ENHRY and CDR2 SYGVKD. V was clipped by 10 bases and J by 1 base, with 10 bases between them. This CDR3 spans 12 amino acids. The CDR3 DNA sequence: TGTGCCACCACCGGGTGGAACACTGAAGCTTTCTTT. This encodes CATTGWNTEAFF.

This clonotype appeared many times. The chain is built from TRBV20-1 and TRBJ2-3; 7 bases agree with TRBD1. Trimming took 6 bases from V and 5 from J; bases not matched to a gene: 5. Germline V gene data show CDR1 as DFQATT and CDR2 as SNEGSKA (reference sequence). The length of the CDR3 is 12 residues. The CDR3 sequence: CSATPGGDTQYF. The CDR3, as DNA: TGCAGTGCGACTCCAGGGGGAGATACGCAGTATTTT.

CDR3 sequence: CASSPPLGLAGEDEQYF. CDR3 coding DNA: TGTGCCAGCTCACCACCGTTGGGACTAGCGGGAGAGGACGAGCAGTACTTC. The chain recombines TRBV18 with TRBJ2-7, with TRBD2 matching 14 bases. Germline CDR1 KGHSH, CDR2 LQKENI. The CDR3 loop spans 17 amino acids. After removal of 0 bases from V and 5 bases from J, the junction contained 6 bases not matched to a gene.

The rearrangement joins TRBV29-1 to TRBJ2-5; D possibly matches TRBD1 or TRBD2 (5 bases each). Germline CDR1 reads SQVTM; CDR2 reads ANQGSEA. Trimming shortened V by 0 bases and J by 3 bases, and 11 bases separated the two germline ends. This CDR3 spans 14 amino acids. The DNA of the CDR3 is TGCAGCGTTGAAGAGGGGGACCCAGAAGAGACCCAGTACTTC. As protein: CSVEEGDPEETQYF.

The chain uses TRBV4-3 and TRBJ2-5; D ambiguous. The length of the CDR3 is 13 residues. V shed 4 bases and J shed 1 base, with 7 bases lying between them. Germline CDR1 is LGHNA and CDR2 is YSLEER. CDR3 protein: CASSPQTQETQYF. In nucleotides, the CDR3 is TGCGCCAGCAGCCCCCAGACCCAAGAGACCCAGTACTTC.

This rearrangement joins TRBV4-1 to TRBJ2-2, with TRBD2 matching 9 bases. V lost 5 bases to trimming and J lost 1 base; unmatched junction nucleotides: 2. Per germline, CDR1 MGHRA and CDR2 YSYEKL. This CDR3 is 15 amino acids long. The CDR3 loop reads CASSRAGGNTGELFF. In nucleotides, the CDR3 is TGCGCCAGCAGCAGAGCGGGAGGGAACACCGGGGAGCTGTTTTTT.

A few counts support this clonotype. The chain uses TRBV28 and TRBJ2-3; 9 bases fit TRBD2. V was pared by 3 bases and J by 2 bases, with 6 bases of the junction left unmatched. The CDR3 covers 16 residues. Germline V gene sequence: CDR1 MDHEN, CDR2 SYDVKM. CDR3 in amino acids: CASSFRLAVITDTQYF. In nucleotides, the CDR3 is TGTGCCAGCAGTTTCCGACTAGCGGTTATCACAGATACGCAGTATTTT.

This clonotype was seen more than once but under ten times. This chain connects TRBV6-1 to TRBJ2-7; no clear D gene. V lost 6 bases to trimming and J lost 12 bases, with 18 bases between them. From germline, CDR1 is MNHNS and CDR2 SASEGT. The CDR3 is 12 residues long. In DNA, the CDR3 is TGTGCCAGCAGCCCCGGGTCGGTTAGGCTGTACTTC. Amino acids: CASSPGSVRLYF.